One and the same sample provided the 32 T cell receptor beta chains below, sequenced in a study of post-analysis software for immune sequencing data. Study results and caveats: Five or six TRBV segments, TRBV5-6, TRBV5-1 and TRBV20-1 among them, were found more frequent in patients than controls.

Libraries were made from TCR beta cDNA, and they carried unique molecular identifiers. TCRdb re-analysed the PCR reads in MiXCR, keeping a single row per CDR3 protein. The sample records a few hundred thousand distinct CDR3 sequences, 30% to 40% being singletons. These receptors' antigens are unknown. The sample taken for sequencing was blood. These receptors all stem from a girl between 2 and 17 years old with multiple sclerosis.

This clonotype was recorded a few times. The chain combines TRBV4-2 with TRBJ1-2; no clear D. V was shortened by 1 base and J by 8 bases, with 11 bases between the two germline ends. The germline gives CDR1 LGHNA, CDR2 YNFKEQ. The CDR3 length is 13 residues. CDR3 loop: CASSQGPVSGYTF. The DNA for the CDR3 is TGTGCCAGCAGCCAAGGTCCCGTATCGGGCTACACCTTC.

The V call is TRBV19, the J call TRBJ1-2, with 10 nucleotides matching TRBD1. The CDR3 consists of 15 residues. Germline lookup yields CDR1 LNHDA and CDR2 SQIVND (reference sequence). The V gene end was trimmed by 1 base and the J gene end by 3 bases; junction bases not matched to a gene: 2. CDR3 loop: CASSIAGTGDYGYTF. The CDR3 nucleotides are TGTGCCAGTAGTATAGCTGGGACAGGGGACTATGGCTACACCTTC.

This clonotype was seen only a few times. This rearrangement joins TRBV6-1 to TRBJ2-7, with 9 positions matching TRBD1. The CDR3 consists of 16 residues. V was pared by 2 bases and J by 1 base, with 6 bases of the junction left unmatched. CDR1 is MNHNS, CDR2 SASEGT, per germline. The CDR3 DNA reads as TGTGCCAGCAGTGAACACCAAGGGACAGGGTCCTACGAGCAGTACTTC. It codes for CASSEHQGTGSYEQYF.

The chain employs TRBV27 and TRBJ2-7; the D call may be TRBD1 or TRBD2 (5 bases each). This CDR3 is 14 amino acids long. Deletions cut 3 bases from V and 6 bases from J, with 15 bases between. Germline-derived CDR1 and CDR2 are MNHEY and SMNVEV (reference sequence). The CDR3 here is CASSFMLRGIEQYF. The CDR3 region has the DNA TGTGCCAGCAGTTTTATGCTGAGGGGTATCGAGCAGTACTTC.

This clonotype has just a few counts. The rearrangement uses TRBV20-1 and TRBJ2-1; D possibly corresponds to TRBD1 (6 bases). V was clipped by 4 bases and J by 3 bases, with 10 bases between them. CDR3 length: 13 amino acids. Per germline, CDR1 DFQATT and CDR2 SNEGSKA (reference sequence). The CDR3 coding sequence is TGCAGTGCTAACCGGGACAACTACAATGAGCAGTTCTTC. Amino acid sequence: CSANRDNYNEQFF.

This clonotype has a handful of counts. This chain joins TRBV6-6 and TRBJ1-2; D not certain. Trimming shortened V by 8 bases and J by 3 bases, and 7 bases separated the two germline ends. CDR1 MNHNY and CDR2 SVGAGI come from the germline V gene (reference sequence). This CDR3 region has 11 residues. CDR3 in amino acids: CASRSDYGYTF. In nucleotides, the CDR3 is TGTGCCAGCCGCTCGGACTATGGCTACACCTTC.

V and J are TRBV6-2 or TRBV6-3 and TRBJ1-2, with 10 bases matching TRBD1. Germline assignment: CDR1 MNHEY and CDR2 SVGEGT. The V segment lost 6 bases and the J segment 5 bases; nucleotides outside the gene matches: 15. The CDR3 is 17 residues long. The CDR3: CASRNLRDRGLPYGYTF. The CDR3 DNA is TGTGCCAGCAGGAACCTCCGGGACAGGGGTCTCCCTTATGGCTACACCTTC.

The chain recombines TRBV7-9 with TRBJ2-3, with TRBD2 matching over 10 bases. Germline CDR1 and CDR2: SEHNR and FQNEAQ (reference sequence). The CDR3 runs 16 residues. V dropped 4 bases and J dropped 3; count of bases not matched to a gene: 7. The CDR3 here is CASSWLAGDITDTQYF. In DNA, the CDR3 is TGTGCCAGCAGCTGGCTAGCGGGAGACATAACAGATACGCAGTATTTT.

This clonotype was counted a few times. The chain recombines TRBV3-1 with TRBJ1-1; D uncertain. This CDR3 has 13 residues. Trimming shortened V by 1 base and J by 5 bases, and 8 bases separated the two germline ends. Germline CDR1 is LGHDT and CDR2 is YNNKEL (reference sequence). CDR3 sequence reads: CASSQGGGTEAFF. The CDR3 bases are TGTGCCAGCAGCCAAGGGGGAGGGACTGAAGCTTTCTTT. The complete variable domain, with remaining parts taken from reference TRBV3-1 and TRBJ1-1, reads DTAVSQTPKYLVTQMGNDKSIKCEQNLGHDTMYWYKQDSKKFLKIMFSYNNKELIINETVPNRFSPKSPDKAHLNLHINSLELGDSAVYFCASSQGGGTEAFFGQGTRLTVV.

V and J are TRBV2 and TRBJ1-2, with 7 bases that match TRBD1. Per the germline V gene, CDR1 is SNHLY and CDR2 is FYNNEI. The CDR3 consists of 15 residues. With 4 bases clipped from V and 2 bases from J, the junction kept 7 bases outside the gene matches. In DNA form, the CDR3 reads TGTGCCAGCAGTGCGGAGACAGGGAAGAACTATGGCTACACCTTC. Protein sequence: CASSAETGKNYGYTF.

V usage is TRBV3-1 and J usage is TRBJ2-3; 8 nucleotides align to TRBD2. The germline V gene has CDR1 LGHDT and CDR2 YNNKEL (reference sequence). The CDR3 has 17 residues. J was trimmed by 4 bases and V by 0 bases; bases with no gene match: 9. The chain's CDR3 is CASSQDSGGGLPDTQYF. Here the CDR3 DNA reads TGTGCCAGCAGCCAAGATAGCGGCGGGGGGCTCCCAGATACGCAGTATTTT.

This sequence joins TRBV28 and TRBJ2-3, with 7 bases lining up with TRBD2. The length of the CDR3 is 15 residues. Germline loops: CDR1 MDHEN, CDR2 SYDVKM. After removal of 6 bases from V and 6 bases from J, the junction contained 12 bases not matched to a gene. DNA of the CDR3: TGTGCCAGCAGCTTAAGGGACTACTTTAGGGATACGCAGTATTTT. It encodes CASSLRDYFRDTQYF.

The chain employs TRBV7-9 and TRBJ1-6; weak D call: TRBD1 (5 bases). V lost 3 bases and J lost 10, with 13 bases in between. The CDR3 covers 14 residues. Germline CDR1 is SEHNR and CDR2 is FQNEAQ (reference sequence). The CDR3 region is CASSFSRVGSPLHF. The CDR3 DNA sequence: TGTGCCAGCAGCTTTTCCAGGGTTGGGTCACCCCTCCACTTT.

The chain uses TRBV7-2 and TRBJ2-5; 7 bases agree with TRBD1. Matching the DNA end better, TRBJ2-7 makes the J call doubtful. The germline gives CDR1 SGHTA, CDR2 FQGNSA. This CDR3 has 15 residues. The CDR3: CASSFGTVKSYEQYF. CDR3 in DNA: TGTGCCAGCAGCTTCGGGACAGTTAAGTCCTACGAGCAGTACTTC.

This chain uses TRBV14 with TRBJ2-1, with 12 nucleotides matching TRBD1. The CDR3 sequence is 15 residues long. Trimming cost V 10 bases and J 7 bases; bases outside gene matches: 11. Germline-derived CDR1 and CDR2 are SGHDN and FVKESK. The CDR3 DNA follows: TGTGCCACTAGACCGGGACAGGGGGCTTGGAATGAGCAGTTCTTC. Protein product: CATRPGQGAWNEQFF.

This clonotype was seen a single time. The chain recombines TRBV5-1 with TRBJ2-5; 9 positions match TRBD1. The J call may be mistaken, given a closer DNA end match to TRBJ2-7. Germline V lookup: CDR1 SGHRS, CDR2 YFSETQ. The CDR3 has 15 residues. The CDR3 region is CASSLAGQGVREQYF. In DNA, the CDR3 is TGCGCCAGCAGCTTGGCGGGACAGGGAGTCCGCGAGCAGTACTTC.

There are a few counts of this clonotype. The chain recombines TRBV12-5 with TRBJ1-2; D is uncertain. The CDR3 has 13 amino acids. V dropped 2 bases and J dropped 6 bases, with 10 bases sitting between them. The germline gives CDR1 LGHNT, CDR2 FRNRAP. The CDR3 DNA sequence: TGTGCTAGTGGTTTGAGTGGGGAAAATGGCTACACCTTC. Its protein is CASGLSGENGYTF.

The chain recombines TRBV7-9 with TRBJ2-5, with no clear D. This CDR3 spans 13 amino acids. Trimming shortened V by 5 bases and J by 5 bases, and 12 bases separated the two germline ends. The germline V gene encodes CDR1 SEHNR and CDR2 FQNEAQ (reference sequence). For the CDR3, the DNA is TGTGCCAGCAGCCCGATCCTGAGGGAGACCCAGTACTTC. It is translated as CASSPILRETQYF.

This sequence joins TRBV7-9 and TRBJ2-5, with D possibly matching TRBD1 (6 bases). The germline V and J ends were trimmed by 2 bases and 3 bases, with 13 bases remaining between them. Germline V gene data show CDR1 as SEHNR and CDR2 as FQNEAQ (reference sequence). CDR3 length: 15 amino acids. Written as DNA, the CDR3 is TGTGCCAGCAGCTTACTTTCGGACAGCAAAGAGACCCAGTACTTC. Amino acids: CASSLLSDSKETQYF.

The rearrangement links TRBV5-1 to TRBJ2-5; 8 positions match TRBD1. The V gene's germline CDR1 is SGHRS and CDR2 YFSETQ. This CDR3 contains 16 residues. The V gene end was trimmed by 4 bases and the J gene end by 1 base; junction bases not matched to a gene: 9. CDR3 amino acids: CASSPQGAMGQETQYF. CDR3 DNA: TGCGCCAGCAGCCCCCAGGGGGCAATGGGCCAAGAGACCCAGTACTTC.

In this sample, this clonotype turned up a few times. The CDR3 DNA follows: TGTGCCAGCAGTTACTCGCGGTCAGTTGACTACGAGCAGTACTTC. Its translation is CASSYSRSVDYEQYF. V and J are TRBV6-6 and TRBJ2-7, with no clear D. The ends were cut back, 0 bases at V and 3 bases at J, with 12 bases in the middle. The CDR3 is 15 residues long. Germline V gives CDR1 MNHNY, CDR2 SVGAGI (reference sequence).

This clonotype was found a few times. The chain has TRBV6-2 or TRBV6-3 and TRBJ1-6; TRBD1 matches at 8 bases. The CDR3 is 15 residues long. Germline values: CDR1 MNHEY, CDR2 SVGEGT. After removal of 0 bases from V and 8 bases from J, the junction contained 3 bases not matched to a gene. CDR3 coding DNA: TGTGCCAGCAGTTACTCGACAGGGGAGTATTCACCCCTCCACTTT. It translates to CASSYSTGEYSPLHF.

This clonotype was observed a single time. The chain uses TRBV20-1 and TRBJ2-7; TRBD1 matches at 7 bases. The germline V gene encodes CDR1 DFQATT and CDR2 SNEGSKA (reference sequence). After removal of 0 bases from V and 1 base from J, the junction contained 6 bases not matched to a gene. The CDR3 has 15 amino acids. The CDR3 loop reads CSARDRGGESYEQYF. In DNA, the CDR3 is TGCAGTGCTAGAGATCGAGGGGGCGAGTCCTACGAGCAGTACTTC.

Only a few counts were recorded for this clonotype. The rearrangement links TRBV20-1 to TRBJ2-7; 8 nucleotides agree with TRBD2. The V gene's germline CDR1 is DFQATT and CDR2 SNEGSKA (reference sequence). This CDR3 is 15 amino acids long. V gave up 1 base and J gave up 2 bases; unmatched junction bases: 7. This CDR3 is CSARGVAGGAYEQYF. In nucleotides, the CDR3 is TGCAGTGCTAGAGGCGTGGCGGGGGGTGCCTACGAGCAGTACTTC.

This clonotype was seen more than once but under ten times. This rearrangement joins TRBV10-2 to TRBJ1-5, with TRBD1 identical over 7 bases. The CDR3 extends over 13 amino acids. Trimming took 9 bases from V and 3 from J; bases not matched to a gene: 5. The germline CDR1 and CDR2 sequences are WSHSY and SAAADI. As DNA, the CDR3 is TGCGCCAGTCAACAGGGGAACAATCAGCCCCAGCATTTT. Amino acid sequence: CASQQGNNQPQHF.

The V and J genes are TRBV3-1 and TRBJ2-5; D may match TRBD1 or TRBD2 (5 bases each). The CDR3 is made up of 16 amino acids. Germline V gene lookup returns CDR1 LGHDT and CDR2 YNNKEL (reference sequence). Trimming pared 0 bases from V and 0 bases from J, leaving 11 bases between. CDR3 loop: CASSQDLGGNQETQYF. As DNA, the CDR3 is TGTGCCAGCAGCCAAGATCTTGGGGGTAACCAAGAGACCCAGTACTTC.

V usage is TRBV9 and J usage is TRBJ1-2; TRBD1 matches 9 bases. The CDR3 length is 14 residues. With 3 bases clipped from V and 3 bases from J, the junction kept 3 bases outside the gene matches. Germline CDR1 SGDLS, CDR2 YYNGEE. The CDR3 DNA is TGTGCCAGCAGCGCGGACAGGGGCGACTATGGCTACACCTTC. The encoded protein is CASSADRGDYGYTF.

The chain has TRBV20-1 and TRBJ1-1; D unclear. The CDR3 has 12 residues. From germline, CDR1 is DFQATT and CDR2 SNEGSKA (reference sequence). CDR3 bases: TGCAGGGCCCCAGGAGGAAGTACTGAAGCTTTCTTT. Protein sequence: CRAPGGSTEAFF.

This chain connects TRBV29-1 to TRBJ2-3; D is perhaps TRBD1 (5 bases). CDR1 and CDR2 from the germline V gene are SQVTM and ANQGSEA. The V end was cut by 1 base, the J end by 5 bases, with 13 bases between. The CDR3 totals 14 residues. CDR3: CSVEGGQGIDTQYF. DNA of the CDR3: TGCAGCGTTGAAGGGGGCCAGGGAATAGATACGCAGTATTTT.

This clonotype was seen a single time. The chain combines TRBV5-1 with TRBJ2-7; D is undetermined. Germline CDR1 and CDR2: SGHRS and YFSETQ. The CDR3 is 13 residues long. Trimming took 4 bases from V and 5 from J, leaving 13 bases between them. The CDR3 DNA follows: TGCGCCAGCAGCCTCGACGGACGGCACGAGCAGTACTTC. It codes for CASSLDGRHEQYF.

J is TRBJ2-7 and V is TRBV12-3 or TRBV12-4, with 9 positions matching TRBD1. This CDR3 is 14 amino acids long. After removal of 6 bases from V and 6 bases from J, the junction contained 9 bases not matched to a gene. CDR3: CASRDYRGLSEQYF. The DNA for the CDR3 is TGTGCCAGCAGAGACTACAGGGGGCTTAGCGAGCAGTACTTC.

This clonotype was picked up a small number of times. The rearrangement joins TRBV5-1 to TRBJ1-2; the match to TRBD1 covers 9 bases. The CDR3 has 13 residues. The J segment lost 4 bases and the V segment lost 6 bases, leaving 4 bases of the junction unmatched. From germline, CDR1 is SGHRS and CDR2 YFSETQ. The CDR3 nucleotides read TGCGCCAGCACCGAGGGACAGGGCTATGGCTACACCTTC. As protein: CASTEGQGYGYTF. Drawing the rest from reference TRBV5-1 and TRBJ1-2, the complete variable domain is KAGVTQTPRYLIKTRGQQVTLSCSPISGHRSVSWYQQTPGQGLQFLFEYFSETQRNKGNFPGRFSGRQFSNSRSEMNVSTLELGDSALYLCASTEGQGYGYTFGSGTRLTVV.